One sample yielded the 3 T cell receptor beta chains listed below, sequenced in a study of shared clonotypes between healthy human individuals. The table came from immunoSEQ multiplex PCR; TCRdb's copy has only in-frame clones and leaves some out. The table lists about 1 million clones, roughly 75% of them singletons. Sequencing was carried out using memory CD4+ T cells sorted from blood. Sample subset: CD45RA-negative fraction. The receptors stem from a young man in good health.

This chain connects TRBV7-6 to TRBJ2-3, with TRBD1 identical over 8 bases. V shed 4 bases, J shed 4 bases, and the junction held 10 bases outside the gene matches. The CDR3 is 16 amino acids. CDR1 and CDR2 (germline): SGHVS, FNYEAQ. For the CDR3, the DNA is TGTGCCAGCAGCTCTCCAGGGGGCCGAGATCCAGATACGCAGTATTTT. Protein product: CASSSPGGRDPDTQYF.

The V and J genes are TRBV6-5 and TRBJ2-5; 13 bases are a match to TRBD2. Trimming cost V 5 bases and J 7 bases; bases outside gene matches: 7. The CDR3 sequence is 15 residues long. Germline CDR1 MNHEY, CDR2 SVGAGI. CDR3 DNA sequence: TGTGCCAGCAGTCAAACTAGCGGGGGGGCCCGGACCCAGTACTTC. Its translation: CASSQTSGGARTQYF.

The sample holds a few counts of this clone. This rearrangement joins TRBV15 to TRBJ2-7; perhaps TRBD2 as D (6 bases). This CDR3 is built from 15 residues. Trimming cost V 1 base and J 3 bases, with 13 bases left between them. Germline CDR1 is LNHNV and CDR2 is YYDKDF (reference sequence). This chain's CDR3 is CATSRAPGDFYEQYF. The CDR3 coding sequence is TGTGCCACCAGCAGAGCCCCGGGGGATTTCTACGAGCAGTACTTC.